This TCR beta chain was captured in a study of cytomegalovirus exposure and HLA in healthy donors. The protocol was immunoSEQ multiplex PCR, while the TCRdb copy is restricted to in-frame clones and leaves out a portion. Altogether under 75,000 clones are present, 95% to 97% being singletons, with the ten largest covering 0.95% to 1.5%. The V gene's germline CDR1 is LGHNA and CDR2 YSLEER. Trimming took 4 bases from V and 3 from J, leaving 16 bases between them. The CDR3 loop spans 15 amino acids. The V call is TRBV4-3, the J call TRBJ2-7; TRBD1 is a possible D gene (5 bases). Sequencing used PBMCs. The clonotype was recovered from a woman under 30 in good health and CMV-seronegative. CDR3 sequence reads: CASSPPQDPDYEQYF. Here the CDR3 DNA reads TGCGCCAGCAGCCCGCCACAGGACCCGGACTACGAGCAGTACTTC.